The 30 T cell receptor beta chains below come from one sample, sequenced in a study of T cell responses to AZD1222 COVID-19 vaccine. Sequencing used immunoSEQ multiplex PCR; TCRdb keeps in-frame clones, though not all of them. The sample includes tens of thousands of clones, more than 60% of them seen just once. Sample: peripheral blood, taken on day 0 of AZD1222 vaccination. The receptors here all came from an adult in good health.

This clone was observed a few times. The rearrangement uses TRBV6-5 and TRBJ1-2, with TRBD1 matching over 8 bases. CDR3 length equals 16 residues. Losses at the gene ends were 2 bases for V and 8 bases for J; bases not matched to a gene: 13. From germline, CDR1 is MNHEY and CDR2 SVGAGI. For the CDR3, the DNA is TGTGCCAGCAGTTACAGTTTCCGGCAGGGGGCGCGAGGCTACACCTTC. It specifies CASSYSFRQGARGYTF.

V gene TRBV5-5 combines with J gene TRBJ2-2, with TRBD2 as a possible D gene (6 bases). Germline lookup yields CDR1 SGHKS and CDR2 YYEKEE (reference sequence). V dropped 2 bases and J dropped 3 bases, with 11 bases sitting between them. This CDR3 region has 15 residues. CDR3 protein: CASSFLGGYTGELFF. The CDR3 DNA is TGTGCCAGCAGCTTCCTTGGGGGGTACACCGGGGAGCTGTTTTTT.

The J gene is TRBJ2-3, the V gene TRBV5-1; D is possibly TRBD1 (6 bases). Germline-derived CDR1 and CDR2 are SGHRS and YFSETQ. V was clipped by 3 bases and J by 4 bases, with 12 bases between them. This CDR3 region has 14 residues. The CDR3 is CASSSGQRADTQYF. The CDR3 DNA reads TGCGCCAGCAGCTCCGGACAGAGAGCAGATACGCAGTATTTT.

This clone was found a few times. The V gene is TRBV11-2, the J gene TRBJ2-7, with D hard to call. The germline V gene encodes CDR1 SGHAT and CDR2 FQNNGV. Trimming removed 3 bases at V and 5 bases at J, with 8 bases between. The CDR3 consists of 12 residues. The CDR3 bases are TGTGCCAGCAGCTTTTTACTTAACGAGCAGTACTTC. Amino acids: CASSFLLNEQYF.

CDR3 DNA sequence: TGTGCCAGCAGCTTGAACGGGCAGACTGAAGCTTTCTTT. Protein sequence: CASSLNGQTEAFF. The chain recombines TRBV5-5 with TRBJ1-1; D is uncertain. This CDR3 spans 13 amino acids. Trimming took off 1 base at V and 5 bases at J, with 9 bases between the two ends. Germline lookup yields CDR1 SGHKS and CDR2 YYEKEE (reference sequence).

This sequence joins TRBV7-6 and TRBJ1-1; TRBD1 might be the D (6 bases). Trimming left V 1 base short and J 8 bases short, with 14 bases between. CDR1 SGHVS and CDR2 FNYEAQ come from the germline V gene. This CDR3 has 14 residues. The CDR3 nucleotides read TGTGCCAGCAGCTTAGGGACGGGGGCCGGAGAAGCTTTCTTT. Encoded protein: CASSLGTGAGEAFF.

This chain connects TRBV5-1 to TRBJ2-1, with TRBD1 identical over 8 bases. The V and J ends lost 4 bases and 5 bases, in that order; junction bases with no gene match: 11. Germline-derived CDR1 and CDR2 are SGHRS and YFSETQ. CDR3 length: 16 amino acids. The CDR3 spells CASSHRTGNTHNEQFF. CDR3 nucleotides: TGCGCCAGCAGCCACAGGACAGGGAATACTCACAATGAGCAGTTCTTC.

As DNA, the CDR3 is TGTGCCAGCAGCTTAGGCCTGCGGGGCCTCTATGACGAGCAGTACTTC. Amino acids: CASSLGLRGLYDEQYF. This chain connects TRBV11-2 to TRBJ2-7; a possible D gene is TRBD2 (6 bases). CDR1 SGHAT and CDR2 FQNNGV come from the germline V gene. Trimming cost V 1 base and J 5 bases, with 18 bases left between them. The CDR3 has 16 residues.

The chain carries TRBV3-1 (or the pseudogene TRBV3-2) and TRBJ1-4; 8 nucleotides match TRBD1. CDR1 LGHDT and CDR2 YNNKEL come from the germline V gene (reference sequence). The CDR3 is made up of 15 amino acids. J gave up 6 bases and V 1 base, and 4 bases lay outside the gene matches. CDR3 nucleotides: TGTGCCAGCAGCCAAGTGGACAGGGTGTATGAAAAACTGTTTTTT. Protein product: CASSQVDRVYEKLFF.

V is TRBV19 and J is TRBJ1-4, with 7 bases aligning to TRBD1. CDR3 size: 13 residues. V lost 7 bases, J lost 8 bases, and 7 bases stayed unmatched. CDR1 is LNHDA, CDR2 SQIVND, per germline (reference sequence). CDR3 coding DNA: TGTGCCAGTACACCACAGGGGAGCGAAAAACTGTTTTTT. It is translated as CASTPQGSEKLFF.

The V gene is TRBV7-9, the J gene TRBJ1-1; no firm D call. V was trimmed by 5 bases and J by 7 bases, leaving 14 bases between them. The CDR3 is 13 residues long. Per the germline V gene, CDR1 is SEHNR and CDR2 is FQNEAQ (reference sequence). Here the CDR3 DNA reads TGTGCCAGCAGCCCCCCCAGCGCCTTTGAAGCTTTCTTT. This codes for CASSPPSAFEAFF.

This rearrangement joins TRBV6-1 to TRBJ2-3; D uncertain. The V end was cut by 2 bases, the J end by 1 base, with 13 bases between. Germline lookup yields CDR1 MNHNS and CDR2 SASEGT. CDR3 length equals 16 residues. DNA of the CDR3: TGTGCCAGCAGTGAAAGTAAGGCGGCCCGCACAGATACGCAGTATTTT. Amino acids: CASSESKAARTDTQYF.

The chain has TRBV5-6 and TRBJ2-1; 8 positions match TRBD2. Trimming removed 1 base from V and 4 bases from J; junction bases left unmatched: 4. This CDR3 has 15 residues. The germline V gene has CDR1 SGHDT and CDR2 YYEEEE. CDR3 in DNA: TGTGCCAGCAGCTTGATAGCGGGGTATTACAATGAGCAGTTCTTC. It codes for CASSLIAGYYNEQFF.

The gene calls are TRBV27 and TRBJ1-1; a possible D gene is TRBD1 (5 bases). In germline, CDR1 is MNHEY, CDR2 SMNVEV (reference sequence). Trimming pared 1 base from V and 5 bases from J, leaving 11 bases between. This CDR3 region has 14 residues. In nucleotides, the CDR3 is TGTGCCAGCAGTTTATGGGGGGAGGAAACTGAAGCTTTCTTT. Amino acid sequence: CASSLWGEETEAFF.

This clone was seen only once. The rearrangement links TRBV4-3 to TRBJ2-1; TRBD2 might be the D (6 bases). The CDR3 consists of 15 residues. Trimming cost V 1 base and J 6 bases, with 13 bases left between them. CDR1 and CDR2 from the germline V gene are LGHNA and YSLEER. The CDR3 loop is CASSQAGVSSNEQFF. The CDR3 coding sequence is TGCGCCAGCAGCCAAGCGGGAGTATCTAGCAATGAGCAGTTCTTC.

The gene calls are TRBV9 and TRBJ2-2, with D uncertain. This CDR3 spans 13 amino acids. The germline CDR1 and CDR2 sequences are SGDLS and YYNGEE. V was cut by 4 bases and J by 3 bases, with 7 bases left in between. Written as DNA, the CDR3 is TGTGCCAGCAGCACCCCCTACACCGGGGAGCTGTTTTTT. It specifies CASSTPYTGELFF.

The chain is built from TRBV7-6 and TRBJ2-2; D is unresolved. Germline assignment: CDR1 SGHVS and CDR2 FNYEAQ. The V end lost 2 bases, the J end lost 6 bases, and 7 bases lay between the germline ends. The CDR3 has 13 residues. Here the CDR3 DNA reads TGTGCCAGCAGCTTAAGGGCAGCCGGGGAGCTGTTTTTT. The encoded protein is CASSLRAAGELFF.

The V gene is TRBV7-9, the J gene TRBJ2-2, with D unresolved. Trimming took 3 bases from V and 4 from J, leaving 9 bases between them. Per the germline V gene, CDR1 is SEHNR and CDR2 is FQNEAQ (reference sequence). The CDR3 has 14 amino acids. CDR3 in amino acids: CASSFWDATGELFF. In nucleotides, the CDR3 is TGTGCCAGCAGCTTCTGGGATGCCACCGGGGAGCTGTTTTTT.

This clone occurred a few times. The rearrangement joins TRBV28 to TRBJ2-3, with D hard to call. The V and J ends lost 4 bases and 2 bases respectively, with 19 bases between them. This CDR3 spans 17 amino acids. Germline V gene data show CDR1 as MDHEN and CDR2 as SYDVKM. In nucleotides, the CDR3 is TGTGCCAGCAGTTCCGCCCGAGTGGCGATCTTCACAGATACGCAGTATTTT. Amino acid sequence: CASSSARVAIFTDTQYF.

The CDR3 here is CASSPREGTDTQYF. DNA for the CDR3: TGTGCCAGCAGTCCACGGGAGGGTACAGATACGCAGTATTTT. The chain uses TRBV2 and TRBJ2-3; 8 nucleotides match TRBD2. Germline assignment: CDR1 SNHLY and CDR2 FYNNEI. The V segment lost 5 bases and the J segment 3 bases; nucleotides outside the gene matches: 4. CDR3 length: 14 amino acids.

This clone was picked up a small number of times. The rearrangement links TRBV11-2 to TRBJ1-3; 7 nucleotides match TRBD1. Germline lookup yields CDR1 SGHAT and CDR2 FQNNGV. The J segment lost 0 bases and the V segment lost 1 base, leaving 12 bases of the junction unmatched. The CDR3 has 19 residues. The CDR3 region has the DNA TGTGCCAGCAGCTTAGGATTAGGGTACAGGGGAATCTCTGGAAACACCATATATTTT. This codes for CASSLGLGYRGISGNTIYF.

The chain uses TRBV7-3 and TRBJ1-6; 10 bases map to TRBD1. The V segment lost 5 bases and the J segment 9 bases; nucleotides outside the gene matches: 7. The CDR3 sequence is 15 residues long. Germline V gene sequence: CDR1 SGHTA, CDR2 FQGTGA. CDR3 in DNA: TGTGCCAGCAGCCCGGGGGGACAGGGGACTTCACCCCTCCACTTT. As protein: CASSPGGQGTSPLHF.

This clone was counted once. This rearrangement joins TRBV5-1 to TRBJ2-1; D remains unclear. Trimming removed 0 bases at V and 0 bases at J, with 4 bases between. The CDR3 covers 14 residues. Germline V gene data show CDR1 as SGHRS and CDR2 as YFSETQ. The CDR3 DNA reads TGCGCCAGCAGCTTGGCCAGCTCCTACAATGAGCAGTTCTTC. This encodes CASSLASSYNEQFF.

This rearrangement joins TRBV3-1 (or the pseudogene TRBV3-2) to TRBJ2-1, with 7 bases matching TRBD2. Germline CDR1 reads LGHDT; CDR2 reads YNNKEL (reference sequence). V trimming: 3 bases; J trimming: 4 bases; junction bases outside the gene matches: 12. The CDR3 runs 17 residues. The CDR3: CASSHARMWEGYNEQFF. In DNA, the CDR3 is TGTGCCAGCAGCCATGCGAGGATGTGGGAGGGGTACAATGAGCAGTTCTTC.

The CDR3 DNA reads as TGTGCCAGCAGCCCGAGAAACACCATATATTTT. Translated, it gives CASSPRNTIYF. This chain uses TRBV7-9 with TRBJ1-3, with D hard to call. CDR3 length equals 11 residues. V was shortened by 5 bases and J by 5 bases, with 4 bases between the two germline ends. The germline V gene has CDR1 SEHNR and CDR2 FQNEAQ (reference sequence).

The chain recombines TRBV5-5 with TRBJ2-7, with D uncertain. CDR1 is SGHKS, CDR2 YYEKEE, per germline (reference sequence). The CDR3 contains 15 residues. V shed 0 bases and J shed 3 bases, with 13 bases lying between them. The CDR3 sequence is CASSLGQAEGYEQYF. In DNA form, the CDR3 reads TGTGCCAGCAGCTTGGGGCAGGCCGAAGGCTACGAGCAGTACTTC.

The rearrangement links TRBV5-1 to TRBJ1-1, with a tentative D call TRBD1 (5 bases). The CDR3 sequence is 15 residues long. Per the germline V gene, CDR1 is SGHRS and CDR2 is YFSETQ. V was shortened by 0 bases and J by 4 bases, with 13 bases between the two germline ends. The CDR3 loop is CASSLDGPGTTEAFF. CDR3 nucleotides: TGCGCCAGCAGCTTGGATGGTCCTGGGACCACTGAAGCTTTCTTT.

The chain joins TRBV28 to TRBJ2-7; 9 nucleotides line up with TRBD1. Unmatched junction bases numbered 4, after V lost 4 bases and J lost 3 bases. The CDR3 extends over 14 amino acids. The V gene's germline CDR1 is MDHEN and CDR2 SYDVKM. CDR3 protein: CASSSGQGFYEQYV. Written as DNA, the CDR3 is TGTGCCAGCAGTTCGGGACAGGGTTTCTACGAGCAGTACGTC.

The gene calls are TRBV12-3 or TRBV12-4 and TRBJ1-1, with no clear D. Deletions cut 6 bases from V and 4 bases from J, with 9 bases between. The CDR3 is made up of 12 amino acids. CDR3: CASSVHRTEAFF. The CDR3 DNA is TGTGCCAGCAGCGTGCACCGCACTGAAGCTTTCTTT.

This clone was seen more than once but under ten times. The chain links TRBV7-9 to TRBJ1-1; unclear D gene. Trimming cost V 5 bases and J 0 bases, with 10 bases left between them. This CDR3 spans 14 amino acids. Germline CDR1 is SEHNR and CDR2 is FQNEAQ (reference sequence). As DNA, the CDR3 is TGTGCCAGCAGCGCTGGACGGATGAACACTGAAGCTTTCTTT. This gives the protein CASSAGRMNTEAFF.